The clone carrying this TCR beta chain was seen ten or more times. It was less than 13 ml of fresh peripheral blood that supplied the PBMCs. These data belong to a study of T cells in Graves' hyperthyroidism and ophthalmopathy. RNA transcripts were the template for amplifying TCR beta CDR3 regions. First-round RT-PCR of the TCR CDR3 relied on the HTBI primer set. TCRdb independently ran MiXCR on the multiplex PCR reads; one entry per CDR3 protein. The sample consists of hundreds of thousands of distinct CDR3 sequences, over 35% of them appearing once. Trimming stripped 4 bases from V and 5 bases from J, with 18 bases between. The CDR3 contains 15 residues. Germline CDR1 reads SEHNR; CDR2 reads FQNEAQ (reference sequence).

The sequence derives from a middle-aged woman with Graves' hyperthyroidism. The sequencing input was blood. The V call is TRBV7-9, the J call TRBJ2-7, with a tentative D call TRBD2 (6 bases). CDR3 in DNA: TGTGCCAGCAGCTCCTTTCGGGAGCAGTCCCACGAGCAGTACTTC. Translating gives CASSSFREQSHEQYF.